This T cell receptor (beta chain) was sequenced for a study of shared clonotypes between healthy human individuals. This table comes from immunoSEQ multiplex PCR, and its TCRdb copy is limited to in-frame clones, with some not included. Of about 1.5 million clones in the sample, around 97% were seen once. The study, taken as a whole, reports: Naive CD4 clonotypes were shared across a few donors at about 5%. Large depth notwithstanding, sorted-subset sequencing proved incomplete by rarefaction.

Remarks on this clone: Antigen unknown.

V was pared by 4 bases and J by 7 bases, with 4 bases of the junction left unmatched. CDR3 size: 12 residues. The germline V gene encodes CDR1 SGHNT and CDR2 YYREEE (reference sequence). The chain links TRBV5-4 to TRBJ1-2; 7 bases align to TRBD1. This receptor was taken from a man under 40 in good health. Material: naive CD4+ T cells sorted from blood. Subset meaning: CD45RA+ positively selected. The CDR3 spells CASSEGAPGYTF. The CDR3 nucleotides read TGTGCCAGCAGCGAGGGGGCGCCTGGCTACACCTTC.